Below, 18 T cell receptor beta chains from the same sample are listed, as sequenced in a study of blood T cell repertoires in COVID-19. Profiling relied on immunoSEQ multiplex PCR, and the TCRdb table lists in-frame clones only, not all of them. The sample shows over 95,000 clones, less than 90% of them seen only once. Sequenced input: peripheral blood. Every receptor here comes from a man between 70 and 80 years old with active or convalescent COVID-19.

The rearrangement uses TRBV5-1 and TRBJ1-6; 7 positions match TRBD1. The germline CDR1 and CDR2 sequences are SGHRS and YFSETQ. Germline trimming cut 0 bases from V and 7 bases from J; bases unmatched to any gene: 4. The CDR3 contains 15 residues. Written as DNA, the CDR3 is TGCGCCAGCAGCTTGGAATCCAGGGGGAATTCACCCCTCCACTTT. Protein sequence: CASSLESRGNSPLHF.

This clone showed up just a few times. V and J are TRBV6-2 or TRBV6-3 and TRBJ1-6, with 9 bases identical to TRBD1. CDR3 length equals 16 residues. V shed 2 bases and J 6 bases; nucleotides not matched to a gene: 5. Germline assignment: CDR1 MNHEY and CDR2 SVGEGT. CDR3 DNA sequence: TGTGCCAGCAGTTACGCGGGACAGGGTAGTAATTCACCCCTCCACTTT. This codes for CASSYAGQGSNSPLHF.

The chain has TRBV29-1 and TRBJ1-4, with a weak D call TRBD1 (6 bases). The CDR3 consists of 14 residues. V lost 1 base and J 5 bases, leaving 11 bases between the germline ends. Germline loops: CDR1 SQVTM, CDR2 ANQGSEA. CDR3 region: CSVEVGGANEKLFF. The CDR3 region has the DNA TGCAGCGTTGAAGTTGGGGGGGCCAATGAAAAACTGTTTTTT.

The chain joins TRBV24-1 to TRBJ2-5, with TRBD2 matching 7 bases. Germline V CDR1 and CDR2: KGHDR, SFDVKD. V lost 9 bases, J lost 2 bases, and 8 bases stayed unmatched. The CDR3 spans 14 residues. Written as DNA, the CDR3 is TGTGCCACCTCCCCTCGCGGGGGACAAGAGACCCAGTACTTC. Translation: CATSPRGGQETQYF.

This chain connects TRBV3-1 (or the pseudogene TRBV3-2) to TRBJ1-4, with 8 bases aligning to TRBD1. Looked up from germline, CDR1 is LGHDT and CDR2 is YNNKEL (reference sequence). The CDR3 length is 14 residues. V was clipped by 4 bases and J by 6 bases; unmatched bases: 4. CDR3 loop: CASSRQGWDEKLFF. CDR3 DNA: TGTGCCAGCAGCCGACAGGGGTGGGATGAAAAACTGTTTTTT.

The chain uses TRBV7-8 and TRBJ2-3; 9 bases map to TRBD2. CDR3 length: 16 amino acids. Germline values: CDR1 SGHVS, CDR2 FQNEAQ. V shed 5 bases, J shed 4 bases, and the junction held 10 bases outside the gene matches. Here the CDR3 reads CASSAGSGLAADTQYF. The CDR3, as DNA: TGTGCCAGCAGCGCGGGGTCGGGACTAGCAGCAGATACGCAGTATTTT.

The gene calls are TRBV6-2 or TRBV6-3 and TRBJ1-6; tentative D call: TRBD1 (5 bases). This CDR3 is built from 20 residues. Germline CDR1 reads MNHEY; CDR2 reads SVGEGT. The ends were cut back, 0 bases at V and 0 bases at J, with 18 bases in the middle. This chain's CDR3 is CASSYSLTGESSSYNSPLHF. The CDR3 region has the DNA TGTGCCAGCAGTTACTCTCTAACAGGAGAATCGAGCTCCTATAATTCACCCCTCCACTTT.

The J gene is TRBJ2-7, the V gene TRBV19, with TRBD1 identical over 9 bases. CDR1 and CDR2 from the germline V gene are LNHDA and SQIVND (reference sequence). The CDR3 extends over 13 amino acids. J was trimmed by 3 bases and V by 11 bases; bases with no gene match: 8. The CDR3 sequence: CASSGTGLYEQYF. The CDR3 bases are TGTGCCTCTTCCGGGACAGGGCTCTACGAGCAGTACTTC. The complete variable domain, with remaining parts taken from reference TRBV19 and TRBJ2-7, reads DGGITQSPKYLFRKEGQNVTLSCEQNLNHDAMYWYRQDPGQGLRLIYYSQIVNDFQKGDIAEGYSVSREKKESFPLTVTSAQKNPTAFYLCASSGTGLYEQYFGPGTRLTVT.

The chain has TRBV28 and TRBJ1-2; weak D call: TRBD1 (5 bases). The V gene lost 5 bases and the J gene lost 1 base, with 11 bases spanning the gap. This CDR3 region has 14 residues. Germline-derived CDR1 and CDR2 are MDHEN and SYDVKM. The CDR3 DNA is TGTGCCAGCAGTCCGGGACTGATTAACTATGGCTACACCTTC. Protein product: CASSPGLINYGYTF.

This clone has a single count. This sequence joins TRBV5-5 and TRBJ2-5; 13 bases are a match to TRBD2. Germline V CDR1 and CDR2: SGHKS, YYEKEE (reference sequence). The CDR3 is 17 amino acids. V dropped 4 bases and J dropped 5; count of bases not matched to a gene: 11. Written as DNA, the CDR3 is TGTGCCAGCAGCCCCAACCCGGGACTAGCGGGATACGAGACCCAGTACTTC. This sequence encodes CASSPNPGLAGYETQYF.

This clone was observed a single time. The CDR3 reads CASNEQPQGTEAFF. The CDR3 bases are TGTGCCAGCAACGAACAGCCACAGGGGACTGAAGCTTTCTTT. The genes are TRBV28 and TRBJ1-1, with 7 bases lining up with TRBD1. The ends lost 7 bases at V and 5 bases at J; junction bases unmatched: 10. Germline lookup yields CDR1 MDHEN and CDR2 SYDVKM. This CDR3 has 14 amino acids.

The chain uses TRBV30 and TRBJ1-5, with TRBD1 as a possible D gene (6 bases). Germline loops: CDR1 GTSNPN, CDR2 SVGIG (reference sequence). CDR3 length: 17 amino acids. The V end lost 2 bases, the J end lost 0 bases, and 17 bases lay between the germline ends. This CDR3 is CAWSPDRSDYSNQPQHF. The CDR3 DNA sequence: TGTGCCTGGAGTCCAGACAGGTCCGATTATAGCAATCAGCCCCAGCATTTT. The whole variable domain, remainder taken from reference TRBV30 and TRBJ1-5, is SQTIHQWPATLVQPVGSPLSLECTVEGTSNPNLYWYRQAAGRGLQLLFYSVGIGQISSEVPQNLSASRPQDRQFILSSKKLLLSDSGFYLCAWSPDRSDYSNQPQHFGDGTRLSIL.

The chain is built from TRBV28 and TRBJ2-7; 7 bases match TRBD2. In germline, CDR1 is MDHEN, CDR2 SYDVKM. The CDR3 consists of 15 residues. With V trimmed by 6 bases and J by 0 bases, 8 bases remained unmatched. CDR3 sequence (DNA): TGTGCCAGCAGACCGGGGGGTAGTCCCTCCTACGAGCAGTACTTC. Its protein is CASRPGGSPSYEQYF.

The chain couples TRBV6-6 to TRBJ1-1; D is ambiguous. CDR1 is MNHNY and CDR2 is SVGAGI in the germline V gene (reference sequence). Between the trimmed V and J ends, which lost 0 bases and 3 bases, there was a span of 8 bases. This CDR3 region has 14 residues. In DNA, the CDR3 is TGTGCCAGCAGTTACTCAAAGACATACACTGAAGCTTTCTTT. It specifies CASSYSKTYTEAFF.

This chain's CDR3 is CASSSPGSGSLETQYF. In nucleotides, the CDR3 is TGTGCCAGCAGTTCCCCGGGGTCGGGCTCACTGGAGACCCAGTACTTC. V usage is TRBV28 and J usage is TRBJ2-5; TRBD2 might be the D (5 bases). The V and J ends lost 4 bases and 5 bases respectively, with 20 bases between them. The CDR3 totals 16 residues. CDR1 is MDHEN, CDR2 SYDVKM, per germline.

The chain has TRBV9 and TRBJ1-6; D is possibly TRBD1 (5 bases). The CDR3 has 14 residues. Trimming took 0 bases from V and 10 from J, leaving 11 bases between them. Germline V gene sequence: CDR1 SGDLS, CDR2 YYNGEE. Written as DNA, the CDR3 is TGTGCCAGCAGCGTAGAGGGGATACAGTCACCCCTCCACTTT. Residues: CASSVEGIQSPLHF.

Here the CDR3 DNA reads TGTGCCAGCAGACCCGGGGGTCCCCACAATGAGCAGTTCTTC. This sequence encodes CASRPGGPHNEQFF. The chain carries TRBV6-5 and TRBJ2-1; D possibly corresponds to TRBD2 (6 bases). Deletions cut 6 bases from V and 5 bases from J, with 14 bases between. This CDR3 has 14 residues. The germline V gene has CDR1 MNHEY and CDR2 SVGAGI.

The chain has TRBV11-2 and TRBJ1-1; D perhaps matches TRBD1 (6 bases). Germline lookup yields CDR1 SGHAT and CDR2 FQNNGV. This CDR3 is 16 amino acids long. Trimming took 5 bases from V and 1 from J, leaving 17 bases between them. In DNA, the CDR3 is TGTGCCAGCAGCCGGGACATCACTAGAGGGAACACTGAAGCTTTCTTT. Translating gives CASSRDITRGNTEAFF.